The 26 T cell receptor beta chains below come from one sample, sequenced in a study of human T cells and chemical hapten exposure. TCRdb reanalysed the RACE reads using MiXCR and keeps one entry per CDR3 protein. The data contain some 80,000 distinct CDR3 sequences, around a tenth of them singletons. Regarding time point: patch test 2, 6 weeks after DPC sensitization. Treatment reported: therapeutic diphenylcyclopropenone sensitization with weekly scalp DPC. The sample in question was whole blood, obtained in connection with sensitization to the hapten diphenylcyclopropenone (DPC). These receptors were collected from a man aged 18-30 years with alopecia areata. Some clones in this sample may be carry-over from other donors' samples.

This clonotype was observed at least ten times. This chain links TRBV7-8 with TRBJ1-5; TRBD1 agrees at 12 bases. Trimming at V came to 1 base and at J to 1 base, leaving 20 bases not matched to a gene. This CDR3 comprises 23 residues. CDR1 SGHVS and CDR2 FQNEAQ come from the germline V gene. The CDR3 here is CASSLGPRPGQGAKIGSNQPQHF. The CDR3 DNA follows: TGTGCCAGCAGCTTAGGACCAAGGCCGGGACAGGGGGCGAAGATTGGGAGCAATCAGCCCCAGCATTTT.

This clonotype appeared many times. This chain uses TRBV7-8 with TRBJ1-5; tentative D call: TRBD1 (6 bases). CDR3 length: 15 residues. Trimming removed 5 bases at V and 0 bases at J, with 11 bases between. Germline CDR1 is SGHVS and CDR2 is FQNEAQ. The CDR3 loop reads CASSRGAGSNQPQHF. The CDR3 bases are TGTGCCAGCAGCCGGGGGGCCGGTAGCAATCAGCCCCAGCATTTT.

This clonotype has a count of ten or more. The CDR3, as DNA: TGTGCCAGCAGCCAAGATAACAGACCTAATGAAAAACTGTTTTTT. Translating gives CASSQDNRPNEKLFF. The gene calls are TRBV14 and TRBJ1-4, with no clear D. The CDR3 spans 15 residues. V was cut by 0 bases and J by 3 bases, with 8 bases left in between. CDR1 and CDR2 from the germline V gene are SGHDN and FVKESK.

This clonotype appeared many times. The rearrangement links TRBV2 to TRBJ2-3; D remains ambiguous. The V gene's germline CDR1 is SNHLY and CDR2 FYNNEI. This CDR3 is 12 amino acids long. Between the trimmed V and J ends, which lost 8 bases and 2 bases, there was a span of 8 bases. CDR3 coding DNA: TGTGCCAGCCCTGACTTCACAGATACGCAGTATTTT. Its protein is CASPDFTDTQYF.

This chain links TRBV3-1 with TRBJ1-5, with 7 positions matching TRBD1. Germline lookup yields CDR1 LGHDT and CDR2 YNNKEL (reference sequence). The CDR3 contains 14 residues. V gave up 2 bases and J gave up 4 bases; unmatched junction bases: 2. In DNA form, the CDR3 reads TGTGCCAGCAGCCAACGGGACAGTAATCAGCCCCAGCATTTT. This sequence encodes CASSQRDSNQPQHF. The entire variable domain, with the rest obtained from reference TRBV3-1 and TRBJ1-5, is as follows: DTAVSQTPKYLVTQMGNDKSIKCEQNLGHDTMYWYKQDSKKFLKIMFSYNNKELIINETVPNRFSPKSPDKAHLNLHINSLELGDSAVYFCASSQRDSNQPQHFGDGTRLSIL.

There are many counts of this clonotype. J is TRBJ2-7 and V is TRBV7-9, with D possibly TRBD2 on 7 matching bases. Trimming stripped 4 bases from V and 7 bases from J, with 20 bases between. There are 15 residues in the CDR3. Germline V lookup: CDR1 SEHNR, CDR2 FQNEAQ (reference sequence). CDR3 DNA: TGTGCCAGCAGCTCCGGACAGACTAGCTTTGAAGAGCAGTACTTC. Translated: CASSSGQTSFEEQYF. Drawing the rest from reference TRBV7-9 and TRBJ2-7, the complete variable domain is DTGVSQNPRHKITKRGQNVTFRCDPISEHNRLYWYRQTLGQGPEFLTYFQNEAQLEKSRLLSDRFSAERPKGSFSTLEIQRTEQGDSAMYLCASSSGQTSFEEQYFGPGTRLTVT.

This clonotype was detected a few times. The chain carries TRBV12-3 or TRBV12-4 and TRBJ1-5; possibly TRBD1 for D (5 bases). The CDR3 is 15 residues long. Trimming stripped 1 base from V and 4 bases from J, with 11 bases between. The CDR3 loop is CASSLGGLGNQPQHF. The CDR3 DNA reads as TGTGCCAGCAGTTTAGGGGGGTTGGGAAATCAGCCCCAGCATTTT.

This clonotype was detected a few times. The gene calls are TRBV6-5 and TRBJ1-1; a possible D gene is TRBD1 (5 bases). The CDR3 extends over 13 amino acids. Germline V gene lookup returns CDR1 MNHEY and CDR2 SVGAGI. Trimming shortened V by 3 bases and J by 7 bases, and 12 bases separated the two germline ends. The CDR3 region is CASSYLGRVEAFF. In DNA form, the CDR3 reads TGTGCCAGCAGTTATCTGGGGCGCGTTGAAGCTTTCTTT.

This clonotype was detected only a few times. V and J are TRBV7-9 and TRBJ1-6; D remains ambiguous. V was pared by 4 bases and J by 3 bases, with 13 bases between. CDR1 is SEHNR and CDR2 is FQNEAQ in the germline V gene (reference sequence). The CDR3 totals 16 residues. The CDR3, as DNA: TGTGCCAGCAGCTCGACTGGGATTATCTATAATTCACCCCTCCACTTT. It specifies CASSSTGIIYNSPLHF.

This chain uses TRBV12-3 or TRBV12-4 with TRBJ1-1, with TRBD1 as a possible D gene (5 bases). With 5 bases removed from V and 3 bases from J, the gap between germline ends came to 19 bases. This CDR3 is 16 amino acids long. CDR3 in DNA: TGTGCCAGCAGTCAAAATACATGGCAGGGTCACACTGAAGCTTTCTTT. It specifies CASSQNTWQGHTEAFF.

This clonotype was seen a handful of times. The CDR3 nucleotides are TGTGCCAGCAGCTCCCAGTGGGGTGGTTCACCCCTCCACTTT. Its translation: CASSSQWGGSPLHF. The chain joins TRBV7-2 to TRBJ1-6; D not resolved. V lost 4 bases and J lost 9, with 13 bases in between. The length of the CDR3 is 14 residues. Germline loops: CDR1 SGHTA, CDR2 FQGNSA.

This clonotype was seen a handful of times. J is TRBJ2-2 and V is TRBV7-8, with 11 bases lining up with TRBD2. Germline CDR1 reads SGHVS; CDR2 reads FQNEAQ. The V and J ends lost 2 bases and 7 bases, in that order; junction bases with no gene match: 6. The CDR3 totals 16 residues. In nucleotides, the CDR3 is TGTGCCAGCAGCTTACGACTAGCGGGGAGTCTCGGGGAGCTGTTTTTT. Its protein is CASSLRLAGSLGELFF.

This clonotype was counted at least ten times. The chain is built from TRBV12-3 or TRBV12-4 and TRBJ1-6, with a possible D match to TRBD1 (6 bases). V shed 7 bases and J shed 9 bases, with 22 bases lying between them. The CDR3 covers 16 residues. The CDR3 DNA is TGTGCCAGCATTCCGAGTTCGGGACATAGGGGTTCACCCCTCCACTTT. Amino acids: CASIPSSGHRGSPLHF.

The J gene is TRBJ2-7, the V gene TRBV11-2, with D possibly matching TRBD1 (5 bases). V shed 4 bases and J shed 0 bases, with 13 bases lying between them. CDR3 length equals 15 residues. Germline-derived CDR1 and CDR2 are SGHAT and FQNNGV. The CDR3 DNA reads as TGTGCCAGCAGCTCTGGACACCCGAGCTCCTACGAGCAGTACTTC. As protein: CASSSGHPSSYEQYF.

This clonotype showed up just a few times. This CDR3 is CSATPRSETQYF. The CDR3 region has the DNA TGCAGTGCTACCCCGAGGTCCGAGACCCAGTACTTC. V usage is TRBV20-1 and J usage is TRBJ2-5; no clear D. Trimming removed 4 bases from V and 5 bases from J, with 11 bases in between. Germline lookup yields CDR1 DFQATT and CDR2 SNEGSKA (reference sequence). The CDR3 is 12 residues long.

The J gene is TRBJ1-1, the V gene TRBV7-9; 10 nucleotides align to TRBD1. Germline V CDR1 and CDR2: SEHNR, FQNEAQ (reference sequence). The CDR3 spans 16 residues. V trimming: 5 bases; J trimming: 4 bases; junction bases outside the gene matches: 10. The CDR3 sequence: CASSPLGQGKGTEAFF. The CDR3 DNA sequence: TGTGCCAGCAGCCCCCTGGGACAGGGGAAGGGCACTGAAGCTTTCTTT.

In nucleotides, the CDR3 is TGTGCCAGCAGCTTACTTGGGGTGGACAATGAGCAGTTCTTC. Translating gives CASSLLGVDNEQFF. The J gene is TRBJ2-1, the V gene TRBV7-9, with D unclear. V gave up 2 bases and J gave up 5 bases, with 10 bases separating them. The germline V gene has CDR1 SEHNR and CDR2 FQNEAQ (reference sequence). This CDR3 spans 14 amino acids.

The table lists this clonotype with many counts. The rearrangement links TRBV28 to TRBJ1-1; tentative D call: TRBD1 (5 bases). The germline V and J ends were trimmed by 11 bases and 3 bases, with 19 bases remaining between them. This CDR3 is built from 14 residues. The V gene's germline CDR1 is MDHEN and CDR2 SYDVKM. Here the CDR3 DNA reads TGTGCCGCTGGGACTTCCCGGGGGTACACTGAAGCTTTCTTT. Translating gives CAAGTSRGYTEAFF. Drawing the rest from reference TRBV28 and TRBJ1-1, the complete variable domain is DVKVTQSSRYLVKRTGEKVFLECVQDMDHENMFWYRQDPGLGLRLIYFSYDVKMKEKGDIPEGYSVSREKKERFSLILESASTNQTSMYLCAAGTSRGYTEAFFGQGTRLTVV.

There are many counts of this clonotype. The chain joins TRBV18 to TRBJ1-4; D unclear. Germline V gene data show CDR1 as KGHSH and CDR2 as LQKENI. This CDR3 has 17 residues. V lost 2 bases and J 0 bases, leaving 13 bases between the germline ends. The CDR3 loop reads CASSPIWSGTTNEKLFF. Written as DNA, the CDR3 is TGTGCCAGCTCACCAATCTGGTCCGGCACAACTAATGAAAAACTGTTTTTT.

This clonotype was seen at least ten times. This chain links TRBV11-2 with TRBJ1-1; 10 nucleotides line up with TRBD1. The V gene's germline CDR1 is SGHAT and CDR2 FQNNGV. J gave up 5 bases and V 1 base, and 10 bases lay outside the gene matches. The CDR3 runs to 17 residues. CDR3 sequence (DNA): TGTGCCAGCAGCTTAGTTCTACGACAGGGGGCATGGACTGAAGCTTTCTTT. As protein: CASSLVLRQGAWTEAFF. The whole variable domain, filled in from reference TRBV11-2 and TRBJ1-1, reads EAGVAQSPRYKIIEKRQSVAFWCNPISGHATLYWYQQILGQGPKLLIQFQNNGVVDDSQLPKDRFSAERLKGVDSTLKIQPAKLEDSAVYLCASSLVLRQGAWTEAFFGQGTRLTVV.

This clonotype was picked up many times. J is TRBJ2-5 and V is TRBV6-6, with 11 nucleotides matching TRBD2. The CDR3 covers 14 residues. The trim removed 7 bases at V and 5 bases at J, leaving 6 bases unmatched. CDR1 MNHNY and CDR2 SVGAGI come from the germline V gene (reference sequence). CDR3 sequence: CASTLAGGEETQYF. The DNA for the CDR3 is TGTGCCAGCACCCTAGCGGGGGGTGAGGAGACCCAGTACTTC.

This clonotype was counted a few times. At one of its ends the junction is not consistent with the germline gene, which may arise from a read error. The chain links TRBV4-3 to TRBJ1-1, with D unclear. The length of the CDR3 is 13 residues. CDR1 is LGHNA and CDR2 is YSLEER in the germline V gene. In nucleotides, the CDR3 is TGCGCCAGCAGACAAGGGTCCTACACTGAAGCTTTCTTT. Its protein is CASRQGSYTEAFF.

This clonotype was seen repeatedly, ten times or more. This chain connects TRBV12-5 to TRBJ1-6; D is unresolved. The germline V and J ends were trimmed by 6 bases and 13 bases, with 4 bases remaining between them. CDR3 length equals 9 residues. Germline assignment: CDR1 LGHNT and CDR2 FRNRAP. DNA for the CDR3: TGTGCTAGTGGCCTCCCCCTCCACTTT. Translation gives CASGLPLHF.

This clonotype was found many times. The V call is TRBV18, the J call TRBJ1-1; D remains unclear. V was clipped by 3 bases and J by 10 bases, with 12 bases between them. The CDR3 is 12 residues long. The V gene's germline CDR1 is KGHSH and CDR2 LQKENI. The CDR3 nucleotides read TGTGCCAGCTCACCGTCTCCCCTGGGAGCTTTCTTT. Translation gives CASSPSPLGAFF. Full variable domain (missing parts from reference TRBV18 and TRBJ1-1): NAGVMQNPRHLVRRRGQEARLRCSPMKGHSHVYWYRQLPEEGLKFMVYLQKENIIDESGMPKERFSAEFPKEGPSILRIQQVVRGDSAAYFCASSPSPLGAFFGQGTRLTVV.

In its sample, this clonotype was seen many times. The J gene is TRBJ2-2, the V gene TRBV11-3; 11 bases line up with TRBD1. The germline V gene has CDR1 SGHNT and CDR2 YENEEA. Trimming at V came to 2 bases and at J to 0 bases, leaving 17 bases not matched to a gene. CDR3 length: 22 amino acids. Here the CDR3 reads CASSLTWPSRTGGPPNTGELFF. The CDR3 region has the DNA TGTGCCAGCAGCTTAACTTGGCCCTCGCGGACAGGGGGCCCCCCGAACACCGGGGAGCTGTTTTTT. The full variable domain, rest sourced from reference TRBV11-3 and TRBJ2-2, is EAGVVQSPRYKIIEKKQPVAFWCNPISGHNTLYWYLQNLGQGPELLIRYENEEAVDDSQLPKDRFSAERLKGVDSTLKIQPAELGDSAVYLCASSLTWPSRTGGPPNTGELFFGEGSRLTVL.

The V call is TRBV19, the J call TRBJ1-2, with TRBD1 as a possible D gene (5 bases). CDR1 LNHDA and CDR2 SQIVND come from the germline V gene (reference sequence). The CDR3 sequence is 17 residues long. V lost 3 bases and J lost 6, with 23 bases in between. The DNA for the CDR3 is TGTGCCAGTAGTATGGGACGGCTGTATCTCGCGGCAGATGGCTACACCTTC. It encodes CASSMGRLYLAADGYTF.